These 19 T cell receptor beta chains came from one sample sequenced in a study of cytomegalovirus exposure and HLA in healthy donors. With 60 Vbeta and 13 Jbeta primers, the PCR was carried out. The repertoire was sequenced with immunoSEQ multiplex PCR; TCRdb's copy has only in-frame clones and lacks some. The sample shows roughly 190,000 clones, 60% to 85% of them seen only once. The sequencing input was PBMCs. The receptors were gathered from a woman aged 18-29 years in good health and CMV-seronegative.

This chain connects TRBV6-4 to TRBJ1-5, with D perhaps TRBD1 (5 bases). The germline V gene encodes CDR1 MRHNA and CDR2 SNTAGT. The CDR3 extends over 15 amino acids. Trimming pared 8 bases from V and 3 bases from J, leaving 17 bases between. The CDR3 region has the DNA TGTGCCAGCGAGCCGGAAGACAGAAACAATCAGCCCCAGCATTTT. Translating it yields CASEPEDRNNQPQHF.

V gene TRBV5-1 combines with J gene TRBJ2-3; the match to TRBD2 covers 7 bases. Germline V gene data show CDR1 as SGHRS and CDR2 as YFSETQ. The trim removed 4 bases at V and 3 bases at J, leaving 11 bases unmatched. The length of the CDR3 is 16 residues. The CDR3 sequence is CASSMAGTKGTDTQYF. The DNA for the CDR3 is TGCGCCAGCAGCATGGCCGGGACTAAGGGGACAGATACGCAGTATTTT. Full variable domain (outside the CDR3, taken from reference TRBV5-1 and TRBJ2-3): KAGVTQTPRYLIKTRGQQVTLSCSPISGHRSVSWYQQTPGQGLQFLFEYFSETQRNKGNFPGRFSGRQFSNSRSEMNVSTLELGDSALYLCASSMAGTKGTDTQYFGPGTRLTVL.

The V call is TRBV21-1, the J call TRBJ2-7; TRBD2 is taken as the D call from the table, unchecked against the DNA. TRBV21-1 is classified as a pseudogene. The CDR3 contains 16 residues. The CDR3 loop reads CASTDETSGLAYEQYF. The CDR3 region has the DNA TGTGCCAGCACCGATGAGACTAGCGGGCTTGCCTACGAGCAGTACTTC.

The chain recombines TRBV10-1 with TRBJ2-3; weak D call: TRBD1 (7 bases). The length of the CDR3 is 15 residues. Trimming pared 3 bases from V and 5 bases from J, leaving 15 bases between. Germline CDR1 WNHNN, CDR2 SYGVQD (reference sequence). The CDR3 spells CASSEWQGGLDTQYF. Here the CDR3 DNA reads TGCGCCAGCAGTGAATGGCAGGGGGGTCTAGATACGCAGTATTTT.

CDR3 nucleotide sequence: TGTGCCAGCAGCCAAGATCCAGGAGGTGGTTGGGAGACCCAGTACTTC. It specifies CASSQDPGGGWETQYF. This chain joins TRBV14 and TRBJ2-5; TRBD2 might be the D (5 bases). Germline CDR1 SGHDN, CDR2 FVKESK. CDR3 size: 16 residues. Deletions cut 0 bases from V and 5 bases from J, with 16 bases between.

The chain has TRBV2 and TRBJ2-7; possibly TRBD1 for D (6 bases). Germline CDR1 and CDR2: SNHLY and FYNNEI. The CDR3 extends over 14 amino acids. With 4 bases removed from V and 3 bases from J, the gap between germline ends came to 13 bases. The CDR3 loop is CASSGPGQNYEQYF. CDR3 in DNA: TGTGCCAGCAGTGGACCAGGACAGAACTACGAGCAGTACTTC.

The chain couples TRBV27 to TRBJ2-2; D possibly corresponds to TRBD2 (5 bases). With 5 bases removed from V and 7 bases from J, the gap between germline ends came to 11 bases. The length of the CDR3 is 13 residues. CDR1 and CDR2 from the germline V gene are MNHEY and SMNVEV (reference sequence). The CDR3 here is CASSVLGGGELFF. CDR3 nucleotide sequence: TGTGCCAGCAGTGTATTAGGAGGCGGGGAGCTGTTTTTT.

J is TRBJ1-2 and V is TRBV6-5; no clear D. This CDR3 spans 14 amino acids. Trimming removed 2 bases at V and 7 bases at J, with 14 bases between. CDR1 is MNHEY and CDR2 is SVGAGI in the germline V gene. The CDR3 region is CASSYADPGGGYTF. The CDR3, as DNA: TGTGCCAGCAGTTACGCGGACCCTGGAGGTGGCTACACCTTC.

The CDR3 loop reads CATSRDLDRKETQYF. The CDR3 bases are TGTGCCACCAGCAGGGACCTCGACAGGAAAGAGACCCAGTACTTC. The chain couples TRBV15 to TRBJ2-5; a weak D match, TRBD1 (6 bases). V lost 3 bases to trimming and J lost 3 bases, with 14 bases between them. The length of the CDR3 is 15 residues. Germline V lookup: CDR1 LNHNV, CDR2 YYDKDF (reference sequence).

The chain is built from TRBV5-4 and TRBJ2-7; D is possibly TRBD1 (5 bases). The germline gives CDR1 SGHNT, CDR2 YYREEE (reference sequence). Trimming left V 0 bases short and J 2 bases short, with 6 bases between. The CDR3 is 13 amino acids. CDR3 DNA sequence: TGTGCCAGCAGCTTGGACAGGCCCTACGAGCAGTACTTC. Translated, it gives CASSLDRPYEQYF.

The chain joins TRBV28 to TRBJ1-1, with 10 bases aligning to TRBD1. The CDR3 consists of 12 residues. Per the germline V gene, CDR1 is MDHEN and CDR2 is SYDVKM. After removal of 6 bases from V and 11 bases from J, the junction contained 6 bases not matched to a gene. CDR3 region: CASSFGTGAAFF. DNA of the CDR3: TGTGCCAGCAGCTTTGGGACAGGGGCCGCTTTCTTT.

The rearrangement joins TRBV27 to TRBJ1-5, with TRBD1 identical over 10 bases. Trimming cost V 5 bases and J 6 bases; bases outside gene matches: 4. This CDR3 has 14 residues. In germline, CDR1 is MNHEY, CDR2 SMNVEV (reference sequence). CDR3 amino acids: CASSPGQGGQPQHF. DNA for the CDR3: TGTGCCAGCAGTCCAGGACAGGGGGGTCAGCCCCAGCATTTT.

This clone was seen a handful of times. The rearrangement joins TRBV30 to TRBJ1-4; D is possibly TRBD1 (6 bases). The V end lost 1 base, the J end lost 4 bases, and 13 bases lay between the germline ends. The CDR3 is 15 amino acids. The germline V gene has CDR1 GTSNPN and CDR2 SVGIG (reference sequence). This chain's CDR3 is CAWSGQDLGNEKLFF. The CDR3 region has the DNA TGTGCCTGGAGTGGACAGGATCTCGGTAATGAAAAACTGTTTTTT.

The CDR3 here is CASSTPTSELFF. For the CDR3, the DNA is TGTGCCAGCAGTACCCCGACAAGTGAACTGTTTTTT. This rearrangement joins TRBV28 to TRBJ1-4; D gene unclear. V lost 5 bases and J lost 12, with 13 bases in between. Germline CDR1 and CDR2: MDHEN and SYDVKM. The CDR3 is made up of 12 amino acids.

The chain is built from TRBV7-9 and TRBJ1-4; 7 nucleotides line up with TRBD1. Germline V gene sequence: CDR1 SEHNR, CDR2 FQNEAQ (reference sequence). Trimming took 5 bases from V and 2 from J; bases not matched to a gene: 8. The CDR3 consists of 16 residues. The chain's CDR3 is CASSLLQGITNEKLFF. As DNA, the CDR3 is TGTGCCAGCAGCCTTCTACAGGGGATCACTAATGAAAAACTGTTTTTT.

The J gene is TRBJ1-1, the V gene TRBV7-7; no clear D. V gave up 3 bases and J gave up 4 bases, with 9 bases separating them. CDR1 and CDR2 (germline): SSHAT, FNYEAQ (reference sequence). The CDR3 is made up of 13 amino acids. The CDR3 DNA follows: TGTGCCAGCAGCTTGGAGGGAGGCACTGAAGCTTTCTTT. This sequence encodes CASSLEGGTEAFF.

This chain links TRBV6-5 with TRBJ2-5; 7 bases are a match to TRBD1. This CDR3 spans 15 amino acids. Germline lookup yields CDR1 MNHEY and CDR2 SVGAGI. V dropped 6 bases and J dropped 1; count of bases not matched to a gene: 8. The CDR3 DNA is TGTGCCAGCAGCTCATTGACAGGGAGCCAAGAGACCCAGTACTTC. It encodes CASSSLTGSQETQYF.

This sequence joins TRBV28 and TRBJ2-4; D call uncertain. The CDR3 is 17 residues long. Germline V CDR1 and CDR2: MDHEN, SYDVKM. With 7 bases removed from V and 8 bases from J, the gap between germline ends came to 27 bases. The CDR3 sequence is CASNKSSRSSPWDIQYF. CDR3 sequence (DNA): TGTGCCAGCAACAAATCCTCGCGGTCCTCCCCGTGGGACATTCAGTACTTC.

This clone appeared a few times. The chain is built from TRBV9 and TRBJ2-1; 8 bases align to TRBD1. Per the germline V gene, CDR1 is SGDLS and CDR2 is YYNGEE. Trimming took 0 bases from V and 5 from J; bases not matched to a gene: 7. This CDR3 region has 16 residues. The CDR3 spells CASSVVPMTGDNEQFF. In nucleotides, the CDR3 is TGTGCCAGCAGCGTAGTCCCAATGACAGGGGACAATGAGCAGTTCTTC.